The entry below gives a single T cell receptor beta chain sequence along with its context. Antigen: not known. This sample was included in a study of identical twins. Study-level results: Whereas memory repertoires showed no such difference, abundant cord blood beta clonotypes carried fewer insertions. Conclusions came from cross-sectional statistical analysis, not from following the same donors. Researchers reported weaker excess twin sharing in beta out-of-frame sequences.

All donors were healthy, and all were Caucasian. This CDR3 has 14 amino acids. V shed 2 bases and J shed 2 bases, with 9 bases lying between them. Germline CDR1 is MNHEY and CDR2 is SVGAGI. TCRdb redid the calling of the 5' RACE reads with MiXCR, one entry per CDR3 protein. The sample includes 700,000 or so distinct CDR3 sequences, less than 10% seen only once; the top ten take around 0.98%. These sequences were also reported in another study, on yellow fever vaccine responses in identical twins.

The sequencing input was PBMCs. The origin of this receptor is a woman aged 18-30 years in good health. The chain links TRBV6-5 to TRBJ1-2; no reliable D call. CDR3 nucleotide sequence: TGTGCCAGCAGTTACGGTCGCCAGAACTATGGCTACACCTTC. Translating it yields CASSYGRQNYGYTF.